This T cell receptor (beta chain) appears in the sequencing data of a study of T cell repertoires in cytomegalovirus infection. Broader study findings: Clonotype analysis showed dominance of the ex vivo response by HLA-C-restricted CMV-specific TCR beta clonotypes.

This CDR3 has 17 amino acids. Trimming left V 0 bases short and J 3 bases short, with 15 bases between. The germline V gene has CDR1 SGHDT and CDR2 YYEEEE. TCRdb fed the reads into MiXCR, producing one record per CDR3 protein. The sample has roughly 500,000 distinct CDR3 sequences, more than 30% seen once. A note on this clonotype: Its specificity is not known.

This specimen was cultured PBMCs, taken from culture after CMV antigen stimulation. The chain links TRBV5-6 to TRBJ2-2; D ambiguous. This receptor was obtained from a human donor in good health (CMV status not recorded). Some clones in this sample may be carry-over from other donors' samples. The CDR3 here is CASSLGSRPLDTGELFF. Here the CDR3 DNA reads TGTGCCAGCAGCTTGGGTAGTAGGCCCCTGGACACCGGGGAGCTGTTTTTT.